This TCR beta chain was obtained from a study of cytomegalovirus exposure and HLA in healthy donors. Looking at the study overall: According to later analysis, the same platform produced the approximately 120 validation and 666 first-cohort repertoires.

The CDR3 is 14 residues long. Trimming removed 6 bases from V and 7 bases from J; junction bases left unmatched: 9. Germline lookup yields CDR1 SNHLY and CDR2 FYNNEI. Sequenced by immunoSEQ multiplex PCR; TCRdb stores in-frame clones only, minus some. The data contain roughly 250,000 clones, approximately 86% of them singletons. This receptor was obtained from a woman in her twenties or thirties in good health and CMV-seropositive. Sequenced input: PBMCs. This chain uses TRBV2 with TRBJ1-5; 7 positions match TRBD1. The CDR3 is CASSPQTGRQPQHF. CDR3 DNA: TGTGCCAGCAGCCCTCAGACAGGGAGGCAGCCCCAGCATTTT.